Below are 15 T cell receptor beta chains sequenced from a single sample in a study of cytomegalovirus exposure and HLA in healthy donors. The protocol was immunoSEQ multiplex PCR, while the TCRdb copy is restricted to in-frame clones and leaves out a portion. The profile shows 120,000 to 150,000 clones, more than 85% of them singletons. The sample consisted of PBMCs. Receptor source: a man younger than 30 in good health and CMV-seropositive.

V and J are TRBV5-6 and TRBJ2-3, with D possibly matching TRBD2 (6 bases). V was pared by 8 bases and J by 4 bases, with 23 bases between. Germline V gene data show CDR1 as SGHDT and CDR2 as YYEEEE. The length of the CDR3 is 16 residues. This CDR3 reads CASILGAGLPPDTQYF. The CDR3, as DNA: TGTGCCAGTATCCTCGGGGCGGGGTTACCCCCAGATACGCAGTATTTT.

Concerning this clone: At one of its ends the junction is not consistent with the germline gene, which may arise from a read error. The chain's CDR3 is CASSLEQGGRETQYF. CDR3 sequence (DNA): TGTGCTAGCAGCTTAGAACAAGGGGGCCGAGAGACCCAGTACTTC. This chain joins TRBV7-7 and TRBJ2-5; 7 nucleotides match TRBD1. The germline gives CDR1 SSHAT, CDR2 FNYEAQ (reference sequence). The CDR3 covers 15 residues. The variable domain in full, completed from reference TRBV7-7 and TRBJ2-5, reads GAGVSQSPRYKVTKRGQDVTLRCDPISSHATLYWYQQALGQGPEFLTYFNYEAQPDKSGLPSDRFSAERPEGSISTLTIQRTEQRDSAMYRCASSLEQGGRETQYFGPGTRLLVL.

The chain recombines TRBV27 with TRBJ1-6; 8 nucleotides align to TRBD1. The CDR3 is made up of 15 amino acids. J lost 7 bases, V lost 1 base, and 3 bases had no gene match. The germline CDR1 and CDR2 sequences are MNHEY and SMNVEV (reference sequence). The CDR3: CASSLYPGGNSPLHF. CDR3 bases: TGTGCCAGCAGTTTATATCCAGGGGGCAATTCACCCCTCCACTTT.

The sample holds one count of this clone. The chain joins TRBV2 to TRBJ2-2; D is uncertain. The V and J ends lost 4 bases and 4 bases respectively, with 10 bases between them. This CDR3 comprises 14 residues. The germline CDR1 and CDR2 sequences are SNHLY and FYNNEI. CDR3 amino acids: CASSAAGTTGELFF. The CDR3 coding sequence is TGTGCCAGCAGTGCGGCAGGAACCACCGGGGAGCTGTTTTTT.

The chain couples TRBV2 to TRBJ1-2; the D is unclear. This CDR3 is 17 amino acids long. The V gene lost 4 bases and the J gene lost 6 bases, with 24 bases spanning the gap. Germline V lookup: CDR1 SNHLY, CDR2 FYNNEI. The CDR3 reads CASSGPDSLFSGHGYTF. The CDR3 DNA reads TGTGCCAGCAGTGGCCCGGACTCGCTATTTTCCGGGCATGGCTACACCTTC. Drawing the rest from reference TRBV2 and TRBJ1-2, the complete variable domain is EPEVTQTPSHQVTQMGQEVILRCVPISNHLYFYWYRQILGQKVEFLVSFYNNEISEKSEIFDDQFSVERPDGSNFTLKIRSTKLEDSAMYFCASSGPDSLFSGHGYTFGSGTRLTVV.

This CDR3 is CSVDTGQPNEKLFF. The CDR3 DNA follows: TGCAGCGTTGACACAGGACAGCCAAATGAAAAACTGTTTTTT. The chain combines TRBV29-1 with TRBJ1-4, with D possibly being TRBD1 (6 bases). The CDR3 runs to 14 residues. Germline V gives CDR1 SQVTM, CDR2 ANQGSEA. Trimming cost V 3 bases and J 5 bases, with 13 bases left between them.

This clone was observed a single time. This chain links TRBV27 with TRBJ2-7, with 7 bases that match TRBD2. The V segment lost 4 bases and the J segment 1 base; nucleotides outside the gene matches: 10. The CDR3 sequence is 16 residues long. Germline V gene data show CDR1 as MNHEY and CDR2 as SMNVEV (reference sequence). The CDR3 reads CASSSVPGGLSYEQYF. In DNA form, the CDR3 reads TGTGCCAGCAGTTCTGTTCCGGGGGGACTTTCCTACGAGCAGTACTTC.

The V and J genes are TRBV5-1 and TRBJ2-1, with 7 nucleotides matching TRBD1. This CDR3 has 15 amino acids. J lost 3 bases, V lost 5 bases, and 8 bases had no gene match. CDR1 SGHRS and CDR2 YFSETQ come from the germline V gene. DNA of the CDR3: TGCGCCAGCAGAATGACAGGGTTCAACTACAATGAGCAGTTCTTC. This encodes CASRMTGFNYNEQFF. The variable domain in full, completed from reference TRBV5-1 and TRBJ2-1, reads KAGVTQTPRYLIKTRGQQVTLSCSPISGHRSVSWYQQTPGQGLQFLFEYFSETQRNKGNFPGRFSGRQFSNSRSEMNVSTLELGDSALYLCASRMTGFNYNEQFFGPGTRLTVL.

The V gene is TRBV5-4, the J gene TRBJ1-1, with D tentatively TRBD1 (5 bases). Trimming removed 4 bases from V and 1 base from J, with 11 bases in between. Germline loops: CDR1 SGHNT, CDR2 YYREEE (reference sequence). The CDR3 contains 14 residues. Here the CDR3 DNA reads TGTGCCAGCAGCCGAGACAGCCGGAACACTGAAGCTTTCTTT. Encoded protein: CASSRDSRNTEAFF.

The genes are TRBV19 and TRBJ2-7; unclear D gene. The CDR3 consists of 13 residues. The V gene lost 1 base and the J gene lost 1 base, with 5 bases spanning the gap. The germline gives CDR1 LNHDA, CDR2 SQIVND (reference sequence). CDR3 region: CASSIGQSYEQYF. Written as DNA, the CDR3 is TGTGCCAGTAGTATAGGGCAGTCCTACGAGCAGTACTTC. The full variable domain, rest sourced from reference TRBV19 and TRBJ2-7, is DGGITQSPKYLFRKEGQNVTLSCEQNLNHDAMYWYRQDPGQGLRLIYYSQIVNDFQKGDIAEGYSVSREKKESFPLTVTSAQKNPTAFYLCASSIGQSYEQYFGPGTRLTVT.

The chain recombines TRBV10-3 with TRBJ2-3; 7 bases map to TRBD1. Germline values: CDR1 ENHRY, CDR2 SYGVKD. The CDR3 spans 14 residues. J lost 0 bases, V lost 7 bases, and 4 bases had no gene match. The CDR3 nucleotides read TGTGCCATCACTGGGGACAGAAGCACAGATACGCAGTATTTT. This gives the protein CAITGDRSTDTQYF.

The J gene is TRBJ2-1, the V gene TRBV6-1; TRBD2 matches at 14 bases. CDR3 size: 17 residues. Germline V gene sequence: CDR1 MNHNS, CDR2 SASEGT. Trimming removed 1 base from V and 9 bases from J; junction bases left unmatched: 8. The CDR3 DNA reads TGTGCCAGCAGTGAAGAAGGGACTAGCGGGAGTGGGGGTGAGCAGTTCTTC. Its protein product is CASSEEGTSGSGGEQFF.

The CDR3 DNA follows: TGTGCCAGCAGCGGGACTTCCCAGCAGTTCTTC. Its protein is CASSGTSQQFF. The J gene is TRBJ2-1, the V gene TRBV5-4; perhaps TRBD2 as D (6 bases). V dropped 4 bases and J dropped 11 bases, with 10 bases sitting between them. The germline gives CDR1 SGHNT, CDR2 YYREEE (reference sequence). This CDR3 comprises 11 residues.

The rearrangement joins TRBV10-2 to TRBJ2-7, with 9 positions matching TRBD1. The germline V gene has CDR1 WSHSY and CDR2 SAAADI. There are 14 residues in the CDR3. Trimming cost V 8 bases and J 6 bases; bases outside gene matches: 11. CDR3 residues: CASAHQGQGGEQYF. CDR3 in DNA: TGCGCCAGCGCCCACCAGGGACAGGGAGGCGAGCAGTACTTC.

The V and J genes are TRBV29-1 and TRBJ2-5, with D perhaps TRBD2 (5 bases). CDR3 length equals 14 residues. Trimming pared 0 bases from V and 3 bases from J, leaving 11 bases between. The V gene's germline CDR1 is SQVTM and CDR2 ANQGSEA. The chain's CDR3 is CSVEEGQEEETQYF. The CDR3 DNA sequence: TGCAGCGTTGAAGAGGGTCAGGAGGAAGAGACCCAGTACTTC.